This T cell receptor (beta chain) was captured by sequencing in a study of shared clonotypes between healthy human individuals. Germline CDR1 reads KGHSH; CDR2 reads LQKENI. Trimming left V 2 bases short and J 5 bases short, with 21 bases between. The CDR3 has 18 amino acids. Data came from immunoSEQ multiplex PCR; TCRdb stores just in-frame clones and leaves some out. The sample shows about 1 million clones, approximately 72% of them seen only once. The sequenced sample was memory CD4+ T cells sorted from blood. Subset in this sample: CD45RA-negative fraction. The receptor was derived from a man aged 18-30 years in good health. The V call is TRBV18, the J call TRBJ2-2; tentative D call: TRBD1 (5 bases). This CDR3 reads CASSPGDKRREETGELFF. The CDR3, as DNA: TGTGCCAGCTCACCAGGAGACAAGCGCAGGGAAGAAACCGGGGAGCTGTTTTTT.